The next 10 T cell receptor beta chains were all read from a single sample in a study of T cell responses to AZD1222 COVID-19 vaccine. Repertoires were generated with immunoSEQ multiplex PCR, while TCRdb's copy carries only in-frame clones and drops some. Among 90,000 to 120,000 clones listed, 85% to 90% were seen once. The source material was peripheral blood, sampled on day 0 of AZD1222 vaccination. Every receptor here comes from an adult in good health.

The genes are TRBV28 and TRBJ2-5, with a weak D call TRBD1 (5 bases). Trimming left V 5 bases short and J 4 bases short, with 11 bases between. The CDR3 is made up of 13 amino acids. Looked up from germline, CDR1 is MDHEN and CDR2 is SYDVKM. CDR3 coding DNA: TGTGCCAGCAGTCCAGGGTGGCGAGAGACCCAGTACTTC. Translated, it gives CASSPGWRETQYF.

The chain links TRBV4-2 to TRBJ1-3; no clear D. The CDR3 loop spans 16 amino acids. Germline V gene lookup returns CDR1 LGHNA and CDR2 YNFKEQ. Trimming left V 0 bases short and J 0 bases short, with 9 bases between. The CDR3 sequence: CASSQDRGFSGNTIYF. In DNA, the CDR3 is TGTGCCAGCAGCCAAGATCGAGGTTTCTCTGGAAACACCATATATTTT.

The rearrangement uses TRBV5-8 and TRBJ1-5; 7 bases align to TRBD1. This CDR3 is built from 15 residues. Germline V lookup: CDR1 SGHTS, CDR2 YDEGEE. Unmatched junction bases numbered 12, after V lost 6 bases and J lost 6 bases. The CDR3 DNA sequence: TGTGCCAGCACCTATCTAACAGGGGTCGGTCAGCCCCAGCATTTT. Its translation: CASTYLTGVGQPQHF.

The chain links TRBV10-1 to TRBJ2-1, with 11 bases fitting TRBD2. V was pared by 5 bases and J by 2 bases, with 2 bases of the junction left unmatched. Germline assignment: CDR1 WNHNN and CDR2 SYGVQD (reference sequence). This CDR3 contains 15 residues. CDR3 sequence reads: CASSSSGGTYNEQFF. As DNA, the CDR3 is TGCGCCAGCAGTTCTAGCGGGGGGACCTACAATGAGCAGTTCTTC.

This clone has only one observation. This sequence joins TRBV7-2 and TRBJ1-6; D may be TRBD1 (6 bases). Trimming removed 5 bases from V and 10 bases from J, with 15 bases in between. Germline V gene lookup returns CDR1 SGHTA and CDR2 FQGNSA. The CDR3 loop spans 14 amino acids. The CDR3 is CASSPEGGVSPLHF. In DNA, the CDR3 is TGTGCCAGCAGCCCAGAGGGGGGGGTGTCACCCCTCCACTTT.

V usage is TRBV7-9 and J usage is TRBJ1-1, with D perhaps matching TRBD1 (5 bases). Germline-derived CDR1 and CDR2 are SEHNR and FQNEAQ (reference sequence). The CDR3 is 13 residues long. V dropped 1 base and J dropped 11 bases, with 14 bases sitting between them. The CDR3 coding sequence is TGTGCCAGCAGCTTAGACGAGGGGCTGGGGGCTTTCTTT. Translation: CASSLDEGLGAFF.

The rearrangement uses TRBV2 and TRBJ2-1; maybe TRBD1 (6 bases). Trimming left V 8 bases short and J 5 bases short, with 13 bases between. This CDR3 contains 13 residues. The germline V gene has CDR1 SNHLY and CDR2 FYNNEI. The CDR3 loop reads CASHRESHNEQFF. CDR3 bases: TGTGCCAGCCACAGGGAATCCCACAATGAGCAGTTCTTC.

The rearrangement links TRBV7-2 to TRBJ2-5; 9 nucleotides match TRBD2. The CDR3 is 17 amino acids. Germline V gene lookup returns CDR1 SGHTA and CDR2 FQGNSA. The ends lost 2 bases at V and 6 bases at J; junction bases unmatched: 13. CDR3 region: CASSLSASGAGAKTQYF. DNA of the CDR3: TGTGCCAGCAGCTTATCAGCTAGCGGGGCAGGAGCGAAGACCCAGTACTTC.

The chain combines TRBV6-5 with TRBJ1-1, with a weak D call TRBD1 (5 bases). The CDR3 consists of 15 residues. V shed 5 bases and J shed 0 bases, with 13 bases lying between them. Germline V CDR1 and CDR2: MNHEY, SVGAGI. CDR3 nucleotide sequence: TGTGCCAGCAGTCCGACGACAGCCATGAACACTGAAGCTTTCTTT. It encodes CASSPTTAMNTEAFF.

The V call is TRBV5-5, the J call TRBJ2-3; TRBD2 matches at 14 bases. J lost 4 bases, V lost 4 bases, and 5 bases had no gene match. Looked up from germline, CDR1 is SGHKS and CDR2 is YYEKEE (reference sequence). This CDR3 is 16 amino acids long. The CDR3: CASSTGTSGSADTQYF. The CDR3 DNA follows: TGTGCCAGCAGCACTGGGACTAGCGGGAGCGCAGATACGCAGTATTTT.